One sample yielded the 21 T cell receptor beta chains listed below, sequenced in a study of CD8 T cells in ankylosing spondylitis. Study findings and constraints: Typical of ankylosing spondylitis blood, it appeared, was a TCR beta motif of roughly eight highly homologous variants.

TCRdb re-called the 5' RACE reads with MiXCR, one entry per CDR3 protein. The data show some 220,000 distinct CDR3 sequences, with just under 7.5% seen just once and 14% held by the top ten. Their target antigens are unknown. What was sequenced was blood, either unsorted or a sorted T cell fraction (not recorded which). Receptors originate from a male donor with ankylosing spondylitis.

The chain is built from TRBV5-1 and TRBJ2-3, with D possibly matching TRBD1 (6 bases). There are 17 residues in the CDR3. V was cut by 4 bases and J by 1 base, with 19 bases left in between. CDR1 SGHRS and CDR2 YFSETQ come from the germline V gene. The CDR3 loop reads CASSTYLTGSGTDTQYF. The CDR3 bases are TGCGCCAGCAGCACGTACCTTACAGGGAGTGGCACAGATACGCAGTATTTT.

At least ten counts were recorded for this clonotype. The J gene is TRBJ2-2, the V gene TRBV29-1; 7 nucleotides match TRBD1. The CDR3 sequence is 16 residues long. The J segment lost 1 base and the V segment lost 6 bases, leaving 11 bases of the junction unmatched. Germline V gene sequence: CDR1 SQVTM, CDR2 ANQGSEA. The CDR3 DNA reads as TGCAGCGTCCTCCCTGGGACAGCCTTGAACACCGGGGAGCTGTTTTTT. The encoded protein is CSVLPGTALNTGELFF.

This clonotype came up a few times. The CDR3 nucleotides read TGTGCCAGCAGCGCTTCGCCGGGAGGGGACGAGCAGTACTTC. This codes for CASSASPGGDEQYF. This chain uses TRBV13 with TRBJ2-7; TRBD2 matches at 8 bases. This CDR3 is 14 amino acids long. V lost 5 bases and J lost 5; bases outside the gene matches: 8. The germline gives CDR1 PRHDT, CDR2 FYEKMQ (reference sequence). Looking up the rest from reference TRBV13 and TRBJ2-7 gives the full variable domain: AAGVIQSPRHLIKEKRETATLKCYPIPRHDTVYWYQQGPGQDPQFLISFYEKMQSDKGSIPDRFSAQQFSDYHSELNMSSLELGDSALYFCASSASPGGDEQYFGPGTRLTVT.

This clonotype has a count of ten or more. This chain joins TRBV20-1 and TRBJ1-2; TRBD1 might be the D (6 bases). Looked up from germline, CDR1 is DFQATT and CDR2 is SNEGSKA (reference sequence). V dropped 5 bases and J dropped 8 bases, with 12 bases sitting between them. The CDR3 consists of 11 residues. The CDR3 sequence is CSAETGTGYTF. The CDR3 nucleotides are TGCAGTGCTGAAACAGGGACCGGCTACACCTTC.

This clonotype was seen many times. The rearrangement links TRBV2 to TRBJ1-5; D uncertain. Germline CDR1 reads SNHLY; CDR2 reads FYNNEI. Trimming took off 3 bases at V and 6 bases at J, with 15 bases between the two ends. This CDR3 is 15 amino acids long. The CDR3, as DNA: TGTGCCAGCAGTGAGTCGGACCGTCTAGGTCAGCCCCAGCATTTT. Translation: CASSESDRLGQPQHF. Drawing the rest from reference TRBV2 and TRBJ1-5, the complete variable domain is EPEVTQTPSHQVTQMGQEVILRCVPISNHLYFYWYRQILGQKVEFLVSFYNNEISEKSEIFDDQFSVERPDGSNFTLKIRSTKLEDSAMYFCASSESDRLGQPQHFGDGTRLSIL.

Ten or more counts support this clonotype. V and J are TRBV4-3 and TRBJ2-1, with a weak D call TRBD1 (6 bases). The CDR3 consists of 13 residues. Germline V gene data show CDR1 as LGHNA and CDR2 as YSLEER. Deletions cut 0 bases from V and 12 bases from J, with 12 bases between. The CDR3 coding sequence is TGCGCCAGCAGCCAAGATTGGGGCAGGGGGCAGTTCTTC. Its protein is CASSQDWGRGQFF.

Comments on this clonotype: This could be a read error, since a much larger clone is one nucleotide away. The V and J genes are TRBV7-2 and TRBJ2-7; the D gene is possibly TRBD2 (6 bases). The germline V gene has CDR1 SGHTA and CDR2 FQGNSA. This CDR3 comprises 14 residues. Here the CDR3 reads CASSLRLRGGEQHF. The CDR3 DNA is TGTGCCAGCAGCCTCAGGTTACGGGGAGGCGAGCAGCACTTC.

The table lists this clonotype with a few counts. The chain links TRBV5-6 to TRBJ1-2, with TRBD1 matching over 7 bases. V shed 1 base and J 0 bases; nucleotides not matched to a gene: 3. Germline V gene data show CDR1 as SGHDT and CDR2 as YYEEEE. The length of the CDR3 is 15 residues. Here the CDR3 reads CASSLRGGPNYGYTF. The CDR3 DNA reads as TGTGCCAGCAGCTTGCGAGGGGGCCCTAACTATGGCTACACCTTC. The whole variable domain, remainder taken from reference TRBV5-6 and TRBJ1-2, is DAGVTQSPTHLIKTRGQQVTLRCSPKSGHDTVSWYQQALGQGPQFIFQYYEEEERQRGNFPDRFSGHQFPNYSSELNVNALLLGDSALYLCASSLRGGPNYGYTFGSGTRLTVV.

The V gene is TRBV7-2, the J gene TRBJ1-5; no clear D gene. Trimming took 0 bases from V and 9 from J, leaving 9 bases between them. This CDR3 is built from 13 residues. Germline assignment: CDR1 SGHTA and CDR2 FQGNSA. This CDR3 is CASSLAEGRPQHF. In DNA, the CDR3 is TGTGCCAGCAGCTTAGCTGAGGGTAGGCCCCAGCATTTT.

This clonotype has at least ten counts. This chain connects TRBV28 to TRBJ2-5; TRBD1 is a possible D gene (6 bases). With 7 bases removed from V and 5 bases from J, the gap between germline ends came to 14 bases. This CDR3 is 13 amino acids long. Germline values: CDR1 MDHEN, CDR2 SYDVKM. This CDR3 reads CASNGQLGETQYF. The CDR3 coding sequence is TGTGCCAGCAACGGACAGCTAGGGGAGACCCAGTACTTC.

Written as DNA, the CDR3 is TGTGCCAGTAGTATACCTGGGACATTCAACACCGGGGAGCTGTTTTTT. As protein: CASSIPGTFNTGELFF. V and J are TRBV19 and TRBJ2-2; D is perhaps TRBD1 (6 bases). The germline gives CDR1 LNHDA, CDR2 SQIVND (reference sequence). This CDR3 spans 16 amino acids. The V end lost 2 bases, the J end lost 2 bases, and 12 bases lay between the germline ends.

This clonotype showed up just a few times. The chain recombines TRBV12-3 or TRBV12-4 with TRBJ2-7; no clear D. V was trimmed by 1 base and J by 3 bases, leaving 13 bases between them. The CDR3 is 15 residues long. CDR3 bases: TGTGCCAGCAGTTTAGTTGGGTCTCCCCTCTACGAGCAGTACTTC. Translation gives CASSLVGSPLYEQYF.

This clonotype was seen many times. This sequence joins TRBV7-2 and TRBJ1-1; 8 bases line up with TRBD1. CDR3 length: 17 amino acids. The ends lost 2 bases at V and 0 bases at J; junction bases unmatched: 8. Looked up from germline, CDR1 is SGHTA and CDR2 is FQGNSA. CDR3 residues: CASSLQGAGGMNTEAFF. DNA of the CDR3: TGTGCCAGCAGCTTACAGGGGGCAGGGGGGATGAACACTGAAGCTTTCTTT. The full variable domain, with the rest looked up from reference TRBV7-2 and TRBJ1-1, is GAGVSQSPSNKVTEKGKDVELRCDPISGHTALYWYRQSLGQGLEFLIYFQGNSAPDKSGLPSDRFSAERTGGSVSTLTIQRTQQEDSAVYLCASSLQGAGGMNTEAFFGQGTRLTVV.

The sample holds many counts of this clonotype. The CDR3 loop reads CSARGGGTEVLQETQYF. The CDR3 nucleotides read TGCAGTGCTAGAGGCGGCGGGACAGAGGTCCTACAAGAGACCCAGTACTTC. The chain joins TRBV20-1 to TRBJ2-5; TRBD1 is a possible D gene (7 bases). The CDR3 has 17 residues. From germline, CDR1 is DFQATT and CDR2 SNEGSKA (reference sequence). V lost 1 base and J lost 2, with 20 bases in between.

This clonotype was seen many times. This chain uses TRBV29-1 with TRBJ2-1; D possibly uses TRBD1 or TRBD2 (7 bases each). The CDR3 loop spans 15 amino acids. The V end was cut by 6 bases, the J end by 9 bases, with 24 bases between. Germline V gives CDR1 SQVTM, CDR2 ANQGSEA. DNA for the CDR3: TGCAGCGTCCACAGCCGGGCAGGGGGGGGCTTTGAGCAGTTCTTC. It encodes CSVHSRAGGGFEQFF.

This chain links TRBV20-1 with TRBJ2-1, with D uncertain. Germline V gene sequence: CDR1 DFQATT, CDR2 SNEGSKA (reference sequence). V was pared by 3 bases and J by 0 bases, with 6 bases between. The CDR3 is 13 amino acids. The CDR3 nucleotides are TGCAGTGCTAGGTATTTCTCCTACAATGAGCAGTTCTTC. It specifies CSARYFSYNEQFF.

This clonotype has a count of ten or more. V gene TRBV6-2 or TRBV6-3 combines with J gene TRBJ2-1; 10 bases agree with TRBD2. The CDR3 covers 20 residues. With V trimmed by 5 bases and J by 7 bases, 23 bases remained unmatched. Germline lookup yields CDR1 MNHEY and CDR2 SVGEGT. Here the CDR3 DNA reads TGTGCCAGCAGTCCCTACCATTTTTATTTTAGCGGGAGGTCGAAGAATGAGCAGTTCTTC. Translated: CASSPYHFYFSGRSKNEQFF.

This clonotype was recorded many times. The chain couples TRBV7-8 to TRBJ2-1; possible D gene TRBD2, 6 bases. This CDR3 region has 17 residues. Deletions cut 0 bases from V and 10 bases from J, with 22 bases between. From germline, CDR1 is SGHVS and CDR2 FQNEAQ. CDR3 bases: TGTGCCAGCAGCTTAGCACGGACCCCCCGGGGCGGGAAGGAGCAGTTCTTC. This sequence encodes CASSLARTPRGGKEQFF.

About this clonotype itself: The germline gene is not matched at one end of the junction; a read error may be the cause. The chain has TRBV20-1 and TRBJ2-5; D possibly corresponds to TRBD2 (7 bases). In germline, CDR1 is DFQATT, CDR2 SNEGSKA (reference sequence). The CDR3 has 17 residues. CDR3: CCAKGGGGYIPVETQYF. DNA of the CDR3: TGCTGTGCTAAGGGTGGCGGGGGCTACATTCCAGTAGAGACCCAGTACTTC.

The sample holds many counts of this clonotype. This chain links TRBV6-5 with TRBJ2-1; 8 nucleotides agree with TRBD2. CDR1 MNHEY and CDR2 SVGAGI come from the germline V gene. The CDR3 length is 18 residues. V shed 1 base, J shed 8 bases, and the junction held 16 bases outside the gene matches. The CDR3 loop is CASSYFPLGSGVNDEQFF. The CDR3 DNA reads TGTGCCAGCAGTTACTTCCCGCTGGGTAGCGGGGTCAACGATGAGCAGTTCTTC.

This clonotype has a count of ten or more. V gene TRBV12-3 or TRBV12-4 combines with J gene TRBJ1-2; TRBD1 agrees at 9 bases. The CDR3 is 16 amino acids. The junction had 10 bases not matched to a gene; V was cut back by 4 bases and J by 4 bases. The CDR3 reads CASSSRTGAAVYGYTF. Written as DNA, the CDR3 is TGTGCCAGCAGTTCCCGGACAGGGGCCGCGGTCTATGGCTACACCTTC.